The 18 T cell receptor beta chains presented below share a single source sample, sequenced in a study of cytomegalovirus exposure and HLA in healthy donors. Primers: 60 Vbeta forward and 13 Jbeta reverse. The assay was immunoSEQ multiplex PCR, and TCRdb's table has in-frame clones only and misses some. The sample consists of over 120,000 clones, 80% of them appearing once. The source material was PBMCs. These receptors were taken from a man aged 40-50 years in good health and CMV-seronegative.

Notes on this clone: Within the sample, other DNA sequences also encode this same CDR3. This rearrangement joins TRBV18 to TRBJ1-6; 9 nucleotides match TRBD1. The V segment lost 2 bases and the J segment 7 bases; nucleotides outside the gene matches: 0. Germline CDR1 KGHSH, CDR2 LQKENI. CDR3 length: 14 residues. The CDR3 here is CASSPGTGNSPLHF. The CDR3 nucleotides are TGTGCCAGCTCACCAGGGACAGGGAATTCACCCCTCCACTTT.

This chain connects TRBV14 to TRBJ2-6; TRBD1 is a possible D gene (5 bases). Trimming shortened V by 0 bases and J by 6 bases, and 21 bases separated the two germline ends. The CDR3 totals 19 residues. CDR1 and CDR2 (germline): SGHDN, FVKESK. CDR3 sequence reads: CASSQDTAAPRVAANVLTF. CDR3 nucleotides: TGTGCCAGCAGCCAAGATACGGCAGCGCCCAGGGTTGCGGCCAACGTCCTGACTTTC.

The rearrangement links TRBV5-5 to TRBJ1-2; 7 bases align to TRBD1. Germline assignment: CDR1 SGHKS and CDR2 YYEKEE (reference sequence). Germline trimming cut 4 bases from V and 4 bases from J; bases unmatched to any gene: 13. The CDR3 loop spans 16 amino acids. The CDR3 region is CASSPGEGAGVYGYTF. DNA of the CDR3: TGTGCCAGCAGCCCGGGCGAGGGGGCCGGGGTCTATGGCTACACCTTC.

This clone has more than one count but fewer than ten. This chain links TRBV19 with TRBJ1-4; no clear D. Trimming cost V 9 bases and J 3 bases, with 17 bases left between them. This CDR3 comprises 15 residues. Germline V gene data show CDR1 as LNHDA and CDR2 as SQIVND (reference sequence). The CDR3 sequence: CARVGEGGANEKLFF. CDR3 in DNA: TGTGCCAGAGTCGGGGAGGGAGGAGCTAATGAAAAACTGTTTTTT.

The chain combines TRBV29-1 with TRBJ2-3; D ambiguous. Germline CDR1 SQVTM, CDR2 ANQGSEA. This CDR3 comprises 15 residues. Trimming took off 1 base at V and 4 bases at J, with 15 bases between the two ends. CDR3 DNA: TGCAGCGTTGAAGCCACCCGGAGTAGCCCAGATACGCAGTATTTT. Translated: CSVEATRSSPDTQYF.

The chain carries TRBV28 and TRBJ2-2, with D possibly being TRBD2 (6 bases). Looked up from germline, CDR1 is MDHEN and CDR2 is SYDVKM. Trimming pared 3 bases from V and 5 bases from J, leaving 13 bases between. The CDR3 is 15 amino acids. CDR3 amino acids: CASSFGGAGTGELFF. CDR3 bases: TGTGCCAGCAGTTTTGGAGGGGCCGGGACCGGGGAGCTGTTTTTT.

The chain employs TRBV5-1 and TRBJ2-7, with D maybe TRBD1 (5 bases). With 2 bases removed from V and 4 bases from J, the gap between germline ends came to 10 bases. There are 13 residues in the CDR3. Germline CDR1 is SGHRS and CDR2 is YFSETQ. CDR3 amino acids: CASSFDRNYEQYF. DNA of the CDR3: TGCGCCAGCAGCTTTGACAGAAATTACGAGCAGTACTTC. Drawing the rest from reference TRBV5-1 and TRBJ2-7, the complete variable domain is KAGVTQTPRYLIKTRGQQVTLSCSPISGHRSVSWYQQTPGQGLQFLFEYFSETQRNKGNFPGRFSGRQFSNSRSEMNVSTLELGDSALYLCASSFDRNYEQYFGPGTRLTVT.

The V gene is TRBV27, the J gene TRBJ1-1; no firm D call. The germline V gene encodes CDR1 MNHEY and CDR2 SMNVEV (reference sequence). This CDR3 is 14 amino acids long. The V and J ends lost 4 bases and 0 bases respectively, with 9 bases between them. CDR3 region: CASSSDLMNTEAFF. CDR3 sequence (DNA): TGTGCCAGCAGTTCGGACTTAATGAACACTGAAGCTTTCTTT.

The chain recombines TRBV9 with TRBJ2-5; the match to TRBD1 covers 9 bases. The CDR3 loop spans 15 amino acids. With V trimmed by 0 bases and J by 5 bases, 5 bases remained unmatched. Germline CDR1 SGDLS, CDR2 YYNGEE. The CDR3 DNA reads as TGTGCCAGCAGCGTAGGGGGACAGGGTGTCGAGACCCAGTACTTC. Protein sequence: CASSVGGQGVETQYF.

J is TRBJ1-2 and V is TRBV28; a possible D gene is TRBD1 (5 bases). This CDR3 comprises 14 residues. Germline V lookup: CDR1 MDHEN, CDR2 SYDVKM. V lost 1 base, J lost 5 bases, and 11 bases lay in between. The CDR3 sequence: CASSLYQGDYGYTF. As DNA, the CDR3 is TGTGCCAGCAGTTTATATCAGGGTGATTATGGCTACACCTTC.

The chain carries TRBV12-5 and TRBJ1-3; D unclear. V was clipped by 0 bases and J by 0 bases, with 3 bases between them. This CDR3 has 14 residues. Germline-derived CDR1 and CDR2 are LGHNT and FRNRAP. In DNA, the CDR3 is TGTGCTAGTGGTTTGGTGAGCTCTGGAAACACCATATATTTT. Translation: CASGLVSSGNTIYF.

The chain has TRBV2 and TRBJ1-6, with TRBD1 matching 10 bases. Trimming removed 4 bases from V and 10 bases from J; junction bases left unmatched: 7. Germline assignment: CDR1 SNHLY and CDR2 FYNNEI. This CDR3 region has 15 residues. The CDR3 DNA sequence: TGTGCCAGCAGTGCCCAAGGGACAGGGGTCTCACCCCTCCACTTT. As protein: CASSAQGTGVSPLHF. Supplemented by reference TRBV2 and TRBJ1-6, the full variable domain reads EPEVTQTPSHQVTQMGQEVILRCVPISNHLYFYWYRQILGQKVEFLVSFYNNEISEKSEIFDDQFSVERPDGSNFTLKIRSTKLEDSAMYFCASSAQGTGVSPLHFGNGTRLTVT.

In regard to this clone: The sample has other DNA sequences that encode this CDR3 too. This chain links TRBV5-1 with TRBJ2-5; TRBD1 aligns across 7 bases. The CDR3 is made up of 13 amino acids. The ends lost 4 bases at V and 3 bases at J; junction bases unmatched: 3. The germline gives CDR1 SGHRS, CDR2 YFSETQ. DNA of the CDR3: TGCGCCAGCAGCCCAGGACAGGAAGAGACCCAGTACTTC. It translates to CASSPGQEETQYF.

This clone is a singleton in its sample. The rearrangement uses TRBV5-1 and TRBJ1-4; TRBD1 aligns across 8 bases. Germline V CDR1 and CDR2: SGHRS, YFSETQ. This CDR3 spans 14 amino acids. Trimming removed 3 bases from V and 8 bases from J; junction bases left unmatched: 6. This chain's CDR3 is CASSSDREGEKLFF. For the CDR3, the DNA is TGCGCCAGCAGCTCGGACAGGGAAGGGGAAAAACTGTTTTTT. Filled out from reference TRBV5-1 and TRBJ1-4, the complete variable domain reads KAGVTQTPRYLIKTRGQQVTLSCSPISGHRSVSWYQQTPGQGLQFLFEYFSETQRNKGNFPGRFSGRQFSNSRSEMNVSTLELGDSALYLCASSSDREGEKLFFGSGTQLSVL.

In DNA form, the CDR3 reads TGTGCCATCAGTGAGACCGACAGGGATGAGGGCTACGAGCAGTACTTC. Translation: CAISETDRDEGYEQYF. This rearrangement joins TRBV10-3 to TRBJ2-7; TRBD1 agrees at 7 bases. Losses at the gene ends were 2 bases for V and 3 bases for J; bases not matched to a gene: 10. Looked up from germline, CDR1 is ENHRY and CDR2 is SYGVKD. The CDR3 has 16 amino acids.

The CDR3 region is CASSLVMGGEQYF. CDR3 bases: TGTGCCAGCAGCTTAGTAATGGGGGGCGAGCAGTACTTC. The chain has TRBV7-8 and TRBJ2-7; the D gene is possibly TRBD2 (6 bases). The V end was cut by 1 base, the J end by 6 bases, with 10 bases between. The CDR3 consists of 13 residues. Germline values: CDR1 SGHVS, CDR2 FQNEAQ.

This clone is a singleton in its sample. The CDR3 sequence: CASSTLGQGKDGYTF. The CDR3 DNA follows: TGTGCCAGCAGCACACTGGGACAGGGGAAGGATGGCTACACCTTC. The chain combines TRBV6-5 with TRBJ1-2, with 10 nucleotides matching TRBD1. This CDR3 region has 15 residues. V shed 6 bases and J 6 bases; nucleotides not matched to a gene: 10. Germline V gene sequence: CDR1 MNHEY, CDR2 SVGAGI.

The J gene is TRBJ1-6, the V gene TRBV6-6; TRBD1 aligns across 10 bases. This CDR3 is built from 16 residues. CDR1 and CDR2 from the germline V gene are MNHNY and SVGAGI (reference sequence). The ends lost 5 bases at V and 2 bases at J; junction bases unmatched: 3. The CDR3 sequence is CASSGQGGTYNSPLHF. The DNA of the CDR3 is TGTGCCAGCAGTGGACAGGGGGGGACCTATAATTCACCCCTCCACTTT.